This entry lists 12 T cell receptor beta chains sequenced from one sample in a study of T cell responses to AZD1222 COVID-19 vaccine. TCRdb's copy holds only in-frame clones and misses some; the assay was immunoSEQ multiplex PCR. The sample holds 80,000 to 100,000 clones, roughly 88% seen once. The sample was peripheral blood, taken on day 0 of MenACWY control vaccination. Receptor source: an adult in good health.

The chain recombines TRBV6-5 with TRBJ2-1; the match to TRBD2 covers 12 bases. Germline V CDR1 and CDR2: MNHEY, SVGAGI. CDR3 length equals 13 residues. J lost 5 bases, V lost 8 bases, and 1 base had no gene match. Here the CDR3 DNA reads TGTGCCAGCGGACTAGCGGGGAACAATGAGCAGTTCTTC. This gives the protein CASGLAGNNEQFF.

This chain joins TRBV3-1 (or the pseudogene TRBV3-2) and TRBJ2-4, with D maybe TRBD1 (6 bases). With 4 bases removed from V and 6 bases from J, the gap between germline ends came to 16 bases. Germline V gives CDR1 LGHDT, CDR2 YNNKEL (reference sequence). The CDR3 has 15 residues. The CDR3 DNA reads TGTGCCAGCAGCCTTCGCCCAGGGGCGCTAAACATTCAGTACTTC. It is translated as CASSLRPGALNIQYF.

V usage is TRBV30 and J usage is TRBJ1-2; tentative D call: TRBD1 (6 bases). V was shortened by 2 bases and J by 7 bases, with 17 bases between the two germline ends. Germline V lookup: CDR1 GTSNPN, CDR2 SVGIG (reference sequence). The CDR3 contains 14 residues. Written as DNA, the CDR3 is TGTGCCTGGAGTCTTGGACAGACCTTCGGTGGCTACACCTTC. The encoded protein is CAWSLGQTFGGYTF.

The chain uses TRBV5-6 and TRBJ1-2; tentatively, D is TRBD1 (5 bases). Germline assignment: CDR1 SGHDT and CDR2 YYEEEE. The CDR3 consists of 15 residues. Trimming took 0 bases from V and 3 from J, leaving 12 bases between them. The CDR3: CASSLEMGRDYGYTF. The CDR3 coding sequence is TGTGCCAGCAGCTTGGAAATGGGACGTGACTATGGCTACACCTTC.

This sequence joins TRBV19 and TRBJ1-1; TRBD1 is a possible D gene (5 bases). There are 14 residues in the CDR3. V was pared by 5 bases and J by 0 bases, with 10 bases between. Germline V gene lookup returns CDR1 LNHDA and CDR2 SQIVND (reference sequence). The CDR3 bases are TGTGCCAGTAGTGGGACCTCCTTGAACACTGAAGCTTTCTTT. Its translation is CASSGTSLNTEAFF.

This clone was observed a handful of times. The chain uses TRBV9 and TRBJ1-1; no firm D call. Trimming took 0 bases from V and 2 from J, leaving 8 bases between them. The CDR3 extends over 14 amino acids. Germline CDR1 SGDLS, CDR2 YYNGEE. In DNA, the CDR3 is TGTGCCAGCAGCGTAGCTACGGACAACACTGAAGCTTTCTTT. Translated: CASSVATDNTEAFF.

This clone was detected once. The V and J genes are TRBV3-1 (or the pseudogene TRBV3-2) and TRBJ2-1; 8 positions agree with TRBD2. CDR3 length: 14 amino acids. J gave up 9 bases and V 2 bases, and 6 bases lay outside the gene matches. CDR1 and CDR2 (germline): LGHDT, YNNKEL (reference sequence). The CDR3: CASSQLAGGGEQFF. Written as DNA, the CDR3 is TGTGCCAGCAGCCAATTGGCGGGGGGTGGTGAGCAGTTCTTC.

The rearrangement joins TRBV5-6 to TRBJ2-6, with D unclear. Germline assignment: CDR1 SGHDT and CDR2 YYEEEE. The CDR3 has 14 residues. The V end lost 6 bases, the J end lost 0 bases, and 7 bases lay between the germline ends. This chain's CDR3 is CASKLGSGANVLTF. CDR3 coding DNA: TGTGCCAGCAAGCTGGGCTCTGGGGCCAACGTCCTGACTTTC.

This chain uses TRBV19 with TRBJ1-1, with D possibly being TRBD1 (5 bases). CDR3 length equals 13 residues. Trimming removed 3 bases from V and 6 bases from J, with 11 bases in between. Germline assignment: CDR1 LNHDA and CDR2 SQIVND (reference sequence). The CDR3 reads CASSISGGAEAFF. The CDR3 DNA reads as TGTGCCAGTAGTATCTCTGGGGGAGCTGAAGCTTTCTTT.

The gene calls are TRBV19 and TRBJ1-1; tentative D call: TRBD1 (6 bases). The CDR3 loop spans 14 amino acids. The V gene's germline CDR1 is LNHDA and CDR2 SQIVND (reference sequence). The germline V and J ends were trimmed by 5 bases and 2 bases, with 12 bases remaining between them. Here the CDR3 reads CASSPQGGNTEAFF. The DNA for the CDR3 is TGTGCCAGTAGTCCACAGGGTGGCAACACTGAAGCTTTCTTT.

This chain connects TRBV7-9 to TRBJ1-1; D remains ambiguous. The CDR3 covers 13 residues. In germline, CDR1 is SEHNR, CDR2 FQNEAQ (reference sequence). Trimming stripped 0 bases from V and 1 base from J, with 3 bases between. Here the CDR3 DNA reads TGTGCCAGCAGCTTAGCCAGGAACACTGAAGCTTTCTTT. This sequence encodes CASSLARNTEAFF.

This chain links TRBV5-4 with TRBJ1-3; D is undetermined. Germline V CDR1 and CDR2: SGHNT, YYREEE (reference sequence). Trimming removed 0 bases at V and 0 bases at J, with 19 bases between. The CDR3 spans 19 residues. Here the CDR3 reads CASSLGLGTVSGSGNTIYF. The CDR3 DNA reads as TGTGCCAGCAGCTTGGGCTTGGGCACCGTCTCGGGCTCTGGAAACACCATATATTTT.